The 27 T cell receptor beta chains reported below all come from one sample, sequenced in a study of cytomegalovirus exposure and HLA in healthy donors. The PCR contained 60 Vbeta and 13 Jbeta primers. Assay used: immunoSEQ multiplex PCR; TCRdb lists only in-frame clones, some missing. The sample consists of approximately 100,000 clones, 70% to 85% of them appearing once. The sequenced material came from PBMCs. The source is a boy between 10 and 17 years old in good health and CMV-seronegative.

J is TRBJ2-5 and V is TRBV4-3, with a weak D call TRBD2 (6 bases). Germline V gives CDR1 LGHNA, CDR2 YSLEER. The CDR3 covers 15 residues. Between the trimmed V and J ends, which lost 6 bases and 3 bases, there was a span of 17 bases. The CDR3 bases are TGCGCCAGCAGTCCCCTTCTAGCGCCAAAAGAGACCCAGTACTTC. Amino acid sequence: CASSPLLAPKETQYF.

The rearrangement joins TRBV7-8 to TRBJ2-7; 8 bases line up with TRBD2. V lost 5 bases to trimming and J lost 0 bases; unmatched junction nucleotides: 12. This CDR3 region has 17 residues. Looked up from germline, CDR1 is SGHVS and CDR2 is FQNEAQ. This CDR3 reads CASSQRTSHSSSYEQYF. In DNA, the CDR3 is TGTGCCAGCAGCCAACGGACTAGCCATAGTTCCTCCTACGAGCAGTACTTC.

The chain has TRBV6-5 and TRBJ2-3, with D maybe TRBD2 (7 bases). In germline, CDR1 is MNHEY, CDR2 SVGAGI. This CDR3 has 15 residues. V gave up 6 bases and J gave up 6 bases, with 19 bases separating them. The CDR3: CASSLGGGESDTQYF. The CDR3 DNA sequence: TGTGCCAGCAGCTTAGGCGGGGGCGAATCCGATACGCAGTATTTT.

The chain employs TRBV2 and TRBJ1-4; a weak D match, TRBD1 (5 bases). V shed 3 bases and J shed 8 bases, with 13 bases lying between them. The germline gives CDR1 SNHLY, CDR2 FYNNEI. CDR3 length: 14 residues. The CDR3 spells CASSDGRVEEKLFF. The CDR3 DNA sequence: TGTGCCAGCAGTGATGGCAGGGTTGAGGAAAAACTGTTTTTT.

This chain connects TRBV5-4 to TRBJ2-2; 9 positions agree with TRBD1. The V gene end was trimmed by 4 bases and the J gene end by 5 bases; junction bases not matched to a gene: 9. CDR3 length: 16 amino acids. The V gene's germline CDR1 is SGHNT and CDR2 YYREEE (reference sequence). The CDR3 DNA reads as TGTGCCAGCAGCCCCGGACAGGGGCGAACGACCGGGGAGCTGTTTTTT. Translated, it gives CASSPGQGRTTGELFF.

V is TRBV28 and J is TRBJ2-1, with 7 nucleotides matching TRBD1. This CDR3 has 16 amino acids. V gave up 6 bases and J gave up 7 bases; unmatched junction bases: 15. The V gene's germline CDR1 is MDHEN and CDR2 SYDVKM. The DNA for the CDR3 is TGTGCCAGCAGCCCGAACGACAGGGTGAGAAGGAATGAGCAGTTCTTC. It codes for CASSPNDRVRRNEQFF.

This chain connects TRBV28 to TRBJ1-2, with TRBD1 identical over 7 bases. This CDR3 contains 14 residues. Per germline, CDR1 MDHEN and CDR2 SYDVKM. Losses at the gene ends were 6 bases for V and 8 bases for J; bases not matched to a gene: 12. CDR3 sequence (DNA): TGTGCCAGCAGCGGGGAAGACAGGGCGAGGGGCTACACCTTC. This sequence encodes CASSGEDRARGYTF.

V is TRBV2 and J is TRBJ1-3; D gene uncertain. V was trimmed by 0 bases and J by 0 bases, leaving 9 bases between them. The CDR3 sequence is 16 residues long. Germline V gives CDR1 SNHLY, CDR2 FYNNEI. The chain's CDR3 is CASSEAWSTSGNTIYF. The CDR3 nucleotides are TGTGCCAGCAGTGAAGCGTGGAGCACCTCTGGAAACACCATATATTTT.

The J gene is TRBJ1-2, the V gene TRBV4-1; possibly TRBD1 for D (5 bases). The CDR3 extends over 19 amino acids. Germline CDR1 MGHRA, CDR2 YSYEKL. Trimming took 4 bases from V and 0 from J, leaving 24 bases between them. The CDR3 nucleotides are TGCGCCAGCAGCCTAGAGGGACTTCAACAGTCGGGTACTAACTATGGCTACACCTTC. It translates to CASSLEGLQQSGTNYGYTF.

This chain joins TRBV15 and TRBJ2-7; 11 bases align to TRBD1. Germline values: CDR1 LNHNV, CDR2 YYDKDF (reference sequence). The junction had 7 bases not matched to a gene; V was cut back by 4 bases and J by 2 bases. CDR3 length equals 16 residues. The CDR3 DNA follows: TGTGCCACCAGCACAAAACCGGGACAGGGGGCCTACGAGCAGTACTTC. This sequence encodes CATSTKPGQGAYEQYF.

The CDR3 loop is CASRTGEYNEQFF. In nucleotides, the CDR3 is TGTGCCAGCAGGACGGGGGAGTACAATGAGCAGTTCTTC. V gene TRBV28 combines with J gene TRBJ2-1; D may be TRBD2 (6 bases). V lost 6 bases to trimming and J lost 4 bases, with 10 bases between them. This CDR3 is built from 13 residues. The germline CDR1 and CDR2 sequences are MDHEN and SYDVKM.

In its sample, this clone was seen a few times. The chain is built from TRBV7-9 and TRBJ2-5, with D possibly being TRBD2 (6 bases). The CDR3 totals 14 residues. In germline, CDR1 is SEHNR, CDR2 FQNEAQ (reference sequence). Trimming stripped 3 bases from V and 7 bases from J, with 15 bases between. The CDR3 region is CASSLRDGHGTQYF. The DNA of the CDR3 is TGTGCCAGCAGCTTGCGGGACGGGCACGGGACCCAGTACTTC.

The chain carries TRBV6-5 and TRBJ2-7; a weak D match, TRBD2 (5 bases). The CDR3 runs 15 residues. V lost 0 bases to trimming and J lost 1 base, with 10 bases between them. The germline V gene encodes CDR1 MNHEY and CDR2 SVGAGI. The CDR3 loop is CASSYSRARSYEQYF. The DNA for the CDR3 is TGTGCCAGCAGTTACTCGAGGGCCAGGTCCTACGAGCAGTACTTC.

The V call is TRBV29-1, the J call TRBJ2-7, with 7 positions matching TRBD1. With 2 bases clipped from V and 5 bases from J, the junction kept 9 bases outside the gene matches. The germline V gene has CDR1 SQVTM and CDR2 ANQGSEA. This CDR3 is built from 14 residues. CDR3 sequence: CSVERNRGDHEQYF. CDR3 nucleotides: TGCAGCGTTGAAAGGAACAGGGGTGACCACGAGCAGTACTTC.

The rearrangement joins TRBV19 to TRBJ1-5; D may be TRBD1 (6 bases). CDR3 length: 12 amino acids. Deletions cut 4 bases from V and 9 bases from J, with 10 bases between. The germline V gene has CDR1 LNHDA and CDR2 SQIVND (reference sequence). The DNA of the CDR3 is TGTGCCAGTAGTAATAGGGGGGGGCCCCAGCATTTT. Residues: CASSNRGGPQHF.

V and J are TRBV7-9 and TRBJ1-1, with D possibly matching TRBD1 (5 bases). Germline values: CDR1 SEHNR, CDR2 FQNEAQ (reference sequence). Trimming pared 3 bases from V and 11 bases from J, leaving 13 bases between. CDR3 length: 12 residues. The CDR3 DNA sequence: TGTGCCAGCAGCTTTGGTCAGGGTCGGGCTTTCTTT. Translated, it gives CASSFGQGRAFF.

V usage is TRBV7-2 and J usage is TRBJ2-1; D may be TRBD1 (5 bases). Trimming shortened V by 3 bases and J by 2 bases, and 5 bases separated the two germline ends. The CDR3 consists of 13 residues. Germline V gives CDR1 SGHTA, CDR2 FQGNSA. CDR3 DNA sequence: TGTGCCAGCAGCTTGGACACCTACAATGAGCAGTTCTTC. Residues: CASSLDTYNEQFF.

The CDR3 nucleotides are TGTGCCAGCAGCTCCGGACAGGGAAATCAGCCCCAGCATTTT. This gives the protein CASSSGQGNQPQHF. The rearrangement links TRBV7-9 to TRBJ1-5; 8 nucleotides agree with TRBD1. The CDR3 sequence is 14 residues long. Trimming cost V 4 bases and J 4 bases; bases outside gene matches: 3. Germline lookup yields CDR1 SEHNR and CDR2 FQNEAQ (reference sequence).

This chain uses TRBV10-3 with TRBJ2-7; TRBD2 agrees at 9 bases. J was trimmed by 3 bases and V by 0 bases; bases with no gene match: 12. The CDR3 loop spans 18 amino acids. Germline V gene lookup returns CDR1 ENHRY and CDR2 SYGVKD. CDR3 in amino acids: CAISESINSGSWGYEQYF. The CDR3 region has the DNA TGTGCCATCAGTGAGTCGATTAATAGCGGGAGTTGGGGCTACGAGCAGTACTTC.

V and J are TRBV4-1 and TRBJ2-7; TRBD2 might be the D (6 bases). CDR1 and CDR2 from the germline V gene are MGHRA and YSYEKL. Trimming pared 6 bases from V and 3 bases from J, leaving 24 bases between. This CDR3 has 17 residues. The CDR3 loop reads CASRPRLSSGANYEQYF. The CDR3 DNA follows: TGCGCCAGCAGACCCCGGCTATCCTCGGGAGCGAACTACGAGCAGTACTTC.

This clone occurred a few times. This rearrangement joins TRBV10-3 to TRBJ2-3; possible D gene TRBD2, 5 bases. The germline gives CDR1 ENHRY, CDR2 SYGVKD. With 6 bases removed from V and 1 base from J, the gap between germline ends came to 17 bases. This CDR3 has 16 amino acids. Written as DNA, the CDR3 is TGTGCCATCAGCCCTCCAGGTTCCGGGGGCACAGATACGCAGTATTTT. This codes for CAISPPGSGGTDTQYF.

This chain uses TRBV4-2 with TRBJ1-2; D perhaps matches TRBD1 (5 bases). The germline V gene has CDR1 LGHNA and CDR2 YNFKEQ. The CDR3 has 19 residues. Trimming took off 3 bases at V and 5 bases at J, with 28 bases between the two ends. For the CDR3, the DNA is TGTGCCAGCAGCCAGCCCTCGGGGGGTCGGGACGAAGGGCGTTATGGCTACACCTTC. It codes for CASSQPSGGRDEGRYGYTF.

This clone was observed a handful of times. The rearrangement links TRBV2 to TRBJ1-1; D gene ambiguous. Germline CDR1 and CDR2: SNHLY and FYNNEI. The V end lost 6 bases, the J end lost 6 bases, and 17 bases lay between the germline ends. The CDR3 sequence is 14 residues long. The CDR3 nucleotides are TGTGCCAGCAGCGACCGTGGGCGCGCGTCTGAAGCTTTCTTT. Amino acid sequence: CASSDRGRASEAFF.

This clone showed up just once. The V gene is TRBV6-6, the J gene TRBJ1-2; 10 bases are a match to TRBD1. V shed 6 bases and J 3 bases; nucleotides not matched to a gene: 1. Germline assignment: CDR1 MNHNY and CDR2 SVGAGI (reference sequence). The CDR3 is made up of 13 amino acids. The CDR3 nucleotides are TGTGCCAGCAGGGGACAGGGGTACTATGGCTACACCTTC. Translating gives CASRGQGYYGYTF.

The V call is TRBV4-1, the J call TRBJ1-4; a weak D match, TRBD1 (6 bases). V lost 3 bases and J 13 bases, leaving 12 bases between the germline ends. Germline CDR1 MGHRA, CDR2 YSYEKL. The CDR3 covers 12 residues. The CDR3 region is CASSQTGGRLFF. In nucleotides, the CDR3 is TGCGCCAGCAGCCAGACCGGGGGGCGACTGTTTTTT.

There are a few counts of this clone. The chain has TRBV11-3 and TRBJ2-6; D is ambiguous. V was trimmed by 2 bases and J by 2 bases, leaving 13 bases between them. Germline CDR1 reads SGHNT; CDR2 reads YENEEA. The CDR3 extends over 17 amino acids. The CDR3 reads CASSLTVVLTGANVLTF. CDR3 DNA: TGTGCCAGCAGCTTAACCGTCGTCCTAACTGGGGCCAACGTCCTGACTTTC. Looking up the rest from reference TRBV11-3 and TRBJ2-6 gives the full variable domain: EAGVVQSPRYKIIEKKQPVAFWCNPISGHNTLYWYLQNLGQGPELLIRYENEEAVDDSQLPKDRFSAERLKGVDSTLKIQPAELGDSAVYLCASSLTVVLTGANVLTFGAGSRLTVL.

This chain links TRBV7-9 with TRBJ2-3; 7 bases fit TRBD2. CDR1 and CDR2 from the germline V gene are SEHNR and FQNEAQ (reference sequence). The V gene end was trimmed by 5 bases and the J gene end by 6 bases; junction bases not matched to a gene: 14. This CDR3 is 16 amino acids long. CDR3 sequence reads: CASSLILGGSGDTQYF. The CDR3 DNA reads TGTGCCAGCAGCCTTATTCTTGGCGGGAGTGGGGATACGCAGTATTTT. Based on the CDR3 plus reference TRBV7-9 and TRBJ2-3, the full variable domain is DTGVSQNPRHKITKRGQNVTFRCDPISEHNRLYWYRQTLGQGPEFLTYFQNEAQLEKSRLLSDRFSAERPKGSFSTLEIQRTEQGDSAMYLCASSLILGGSGDTQYFGPGTRLTVL.